This T cell receptor beta chain was recorded in a study of shared clonotypes between healthy human individuals (dated by TCRdb to 2020 to 2022). With regard to the full study: The cohort comprised two women and three men aged 18 to 49 years. For each donor, CD4 naive and CD4 memory were each given three plates, CD8 naive was given two plates, and CD8 memory was given one plate. To estimate repertoire size and how much clonotype sharing occurs between individuals, the study deeply sequenced the blood TCR repertoires of roughly 5 healthy adults. Different laboratories and diverse techniques were used to prepare libraries and sequence TCR repertoires, to increase sequencing depth and limit assay-specific biases. Leukapheresis yielded between about 0.9 and 9.5 billion PBMCs per donor.

The cysteine opens and the phenylalanine closes a CDR3 of 16 amino acids. The only DNA kept is the CDR3, 48 bases in frame from the first base. Cut back by 0 bases and 5 bases, the V and J ends lie 15 bases apart. From a lookup of the germline V gene, CDR1 and CDR2 are SGHTS and YDEGEE. Overall study results and their limits: The genetic and exposure-history diversity represented was limited by the small number of donors. When a handful of donors were compared, the shared fraction of clonotypes was roughly 4.8% for naive CD4, less than 4% for naive CD8, more than 2% for memory CD4, and approximately 0.4% for memory CD8. Naive subsets generally had larger estimated clonotype richness than memory subsets. Incomplete sequencing was indicated by rarefaction of sorted-subset datasets, despite the large sequencing depth. Compared with non-shared clonotypes, clonotypes shared by all four sorted-subset donors had higher generation probabilities. Pairwise subsampling led to the expectation that sequencing depth would affect the degree of clonotype sharing among donors. Sampling was restricted to blood, and TCR repertoires in tissues likely differ from the TCR repertoires found in blood.

CD8 naive samples were CD45RO-negative cells positively selected for CCR7, giving a CD45RA+CCR7+ population that excluded TemRA cells. The donors were healthy, HIV-negative adults who had no recently reported acute infections or vaccinations. All donors were Caucasian adults living in Nashville, Tennessee, USA. Blood was obtained by leukapheresis, after which PBMCs were separated by Ficoll-Histopaque density gradient centrifugation and cryopreserved in liquid nitrogen vapor phase. Analytical flow cytometry was used to check the purity and quantity of each magnetically sorted T cell population. Genomic DNA was isolated from each sorted fraction and quantified by UV absorbance on a Nanodrop 2000c. About this clone: The antigen this receptor binds is unknown. The sample holds no much larger clone one base away, and base qualities are not on file.

Using the deep immunoSEQ assay, TCR CDR3 regions were amplified from genomic DNA by multiplex PCR. Extracted genomic DNA from each cell subset was distributed evenly across all wells of several immunoSEQ 96-well plates, and each plate was treated as a replicate. For sorted subsets, each replicate PCR was loaded with around 200 ng genomic DNA, equivalent to roughly 30,000 T cell genomes. Purified libraries were measured with a Qubit 3.0 fluorometer, size-checked on a Bioanalyzer 2100, and measured again with the KAPA Library Quantification kit. A separate single-read 150-cycle Illumina NextSeq 550 flow cell was used to sequence each immunoSEQ 96-well plate. The original methods were these. The immunoSEQ output contained only junctional sequences without quality scores, so filtering could not match that applied to full-length reads. Sequences were annotated with PyIR, a Python wrapper for IgBLAST v1.9, and V/J genes and CDR3 were assigned using IMGT germline references. Reads with weak V/J assignments (E-value above 1e-6), missing CDR3, stop codons, out-of-frame junctions, or ambiguous translated residues were removed. V3J clonotypes were defined by identical inferred V gene, J gene, and CDR3 amino acid sequence. Percentage overlap between repertoires was computed as shared unique clonotypes divided by the size of the smaller repertoire. RTK rarefaction, the Chao1 estimator, and Recon v2.1 estimates of unobserved clonotypes were used to assess repertoire richness. Generation probabilities for all TCRbeta clonotypes obtained by the gDNA method from a few donors were computed using OLGA. TCRdb obtained this table from immuneACCESS and retained in-frame rearrangements with V and J assigned. These tables miss some clones; where compared with another copy, unresolved V genes account for less than half of the shortfall, and the remainder is unexplained. That table gives V, J and clone size, and the DNA gave D and trimming. For this sample there are around 650,000 clones; 95% to 97% appear just once. The top ten hold 0.11% of the sample.

The source is a woman aged 30 to 39 in good health. Sequenced sample: naive CD8+ T cells sorted from blood. The sample's cell subset or site, from its label and the paper: CD45RA+CCR7+. The rearranged segments are TRBV5-8 and TRBJ2-1; too little of a D gene remains to name it. The CDR3: CASSLENEASDNEQFF. The nucleotide sequence is given as TGTGCCAGCAGCTTGGAGAACGAGGCTAGTGACAATGAGCAGTTCTTC. Outside the CDR3, residues come from the reference TRBV5-8 and TRBJ2-1 proteins, so the full variable domain is: EAGVTQSPTHLIKTRGQQATLRCSPISGHTSVYWYQQALGLGLQFLLWYDEGEERNRGNFPPRFSGRQFPNYSSELNVNALELEDSALYLCASSLENEASDNEQFFGPGTRLTVL.